Given below is one T cell receptor (beta chain) in context. Its antigen is undetermined. The data stem from a study of PD-1 blockade in classical Hodgkin lymphoma. For the study at large: Patients received nivolumab 3 mg/kg intravenously every 2 weeks. Points from the study as a whole: The authors excluded patients who started nivolumab under 1 year after ASCT. Lower baseline TCR diversity marked trial partial responders and progressors. Researchers reported that CD4+ TCR diversity, though not CD8+, rose significantly by C4D1.

Data came from immunoSEQ multiplex PCR; TCRdb stores just in-frame clones and leaves some out. This table has some 43,000 clones, more than 85% appearing once. Trimming took 5 bases from V and 2 from J, leaving 19 bases between them. The germline CDR1 and CDR2 sequences are SGHVS and FQNEAQ. The CDR3 runs 16 residues. After autologous stem cell transplantation all patients relapsed, and prior brentuximab vedotin exposure differed between cohorts. Sample: peripheral blood mononuclear cells (PBMCs), taken before the second cycle of nivolumab. The clonotype originates from a human donor with classical Hodgkin lymphoma. The chain uses TRBV7-8 and TRBJ2-7; D not resolved. Written as DNA, the CDR3 is TGTGCCAGCAGCCCTAATCCCCTCCGAGCCCCCTACGAGCAGTACTTC. This sequence encodes CASSPNPLRAPYEQYF.